A selection of T cell receptor beta chains follows, all from one sample in a study of blood T cell repertoires in COVID-19. Sequencing was performed with immunoSEQ multiplex PCR; in TCRdb, only in-frame clones are kept and a portion is missing. The sample consists of roughly 71,000 clones, about nine tenths of them appearing once. Sequences were obtained from peripheral blood. These receptor sequences come from a young man with acute or convalescent COVID-19. Both conserved end residues are part of each CDR3. A D gene is named only where the DNA matches it firmly. Where a row states a size, it is once, few, many or the class of an expanded clone; other rows omit it.

j_call d_call clone_size v_call cdr3_length cdr3_aa cdr3_nt
TRBJ2-5 TRBD1 NA TRBV24-1 15 CATSTRQGWQETQYF TGTGCCACCAGCACAAGACAGGGGTGGCAAGAGACCCAGTACTTC
TRBJ1-5 TRBD1 few TRBV5-1 16 CASSLGPTGGSQPQHF TGCGCCAGCAGCTTGGGTCCGACAGGGGGCTCTCAGCCCCAGCATTTT
TRBJ1-1 NA NA TRBV5-4 15 CASSLGGQTFFGAFF TGTGCCAGCAGCTTGGGGGGCCAGACTTTTTTTGGAGCTTTCTTT
TRBJ1-4 NA NA TRBV2 13 CASSGSGVEKLFF TGTGCCAGCAGTGGCTCAGGGGTTGAAAAACTGTTTTTT
TRBJ2-3 NA few TRBV27 15 CASSLRGEVTDTQYF TGTGCCAGCAGTTTAAGGGGCGAAGTCACAGATACGCAGTATTTT
TRBJ1-4 NA NA TRBV3-1/TRBV3-2 13 CASKDGWGGKLFF TGTGCCAGCAAGGACGGGTGGGGGGGAAAACTGTTTTTT
TRBJ1-2 NA NA TRBV13 13 CASILGAGSGYTF TGTGCCAGCATCCTGGGGGCAGGGAGTGGCTACACCTTC
TRBJ1-1 TRBD1 NA TRBV6-5 16 CASSYSQGGMNTEAFF TGTGCCAGCAGTTACTCGCAGGGGGGAATGAACACTGAAGCTTTCTTT
TRBJ1-6 TRBD1 NA TRBV2 18 CASRALGDRGSYNSPLHF TGTGCCAGCAGAGCACTGGGGGACAGGGGTTCTTATAATTCACCCCTCCACTTT
TRBJ1-5 TRBD1 NA TRBV6-5 12 CASSYRQGGPHF TGTGCCAGCAGTTACAGGCAGGGGGGTCCGCATTTT
TRBJ2-3 NA NA TRBV30 13 CAWSAKGADTQYF TGTGCCTGGAGTGCAAAGGGGGCAGATACGCAGTATTTT
TRBJ2-3 NA NA TRBV5-1 12 CASSTSTDTQYF TGCGCCAGCAGCACTAGCACAGATACGCAGTATTTT
TRBJ1-6 NA NA TRBV5-1 15 CASSLFGGRDSPLHF TGCGCCAGCAGCTTGTTCGGAGGGCGGGATTCACCCCTCCACTTT
TRBJ1-6 NA NA TRBV11-2 14 CASSPGQTNSPLHF TGTGCCAGCAGCCCAGGACAGACAAATTCACCCCTCCACTTT
TRBJ1-5 TRBD1 NA TRBV5-5 16 CASSFFGTGGGQPQHF TGTGCCAGCAGCTTTTTCGGGACAGGGGGCGGTCAGCCCCAGCATTTT
TRBJ2-3 TRBD1 NA TRBV5-6 15 CASSLEGRGSGTQYF TGTGCCAGCAGCTTGGAAGGCAGGGGGTCAGGTACGCAGTATTTT
TRBJ2-5 TRBD1 NA TRBV6-2/TRBV6-3 16 CASSYAGTGSYETQYF TGTGCCAGCAGTTACGCTGGGACAGGGAGCTATGAGACCCAGTACTTC
TRBJ1-3 TRBD1 NA TRBV5-1 15 CASSLWTGSGNTIYF TGCGCCAGCAGCTTGTGGACAGGCTCTGGAAACACCATATATTTT
TRBJ1-2 NA NA TRBV2 14 CASSGERRAGGYTF TGTGCCAGCAGTGGAGAGCGGCGGGCCGGCGGCTACACCTTC
TRBJ2-7 TRBD2 NA TRBV14 15 CASSQGASGSRVQYF TGTGCCAGCAGCCAAGGGGCCAGCGGGAGTAGAGTGCAGTACTTC
TRBJ1-2 TRBD1 NA TRBV10-2 15 CASRPTGTDTHGYTF TGCGCCAGCAGACCCACCGGGACAGACACCCATGGCTACACCTTC
TRBJ1-2 NA NA TRBV6-6 15 CASSFSGTSTWGYTF TGTGCCAGCAGTTTTTCCGGGACTTCTACTTGGGGCTACACCTTC
TRBJ2-2 NA NA TRBV5-1 16 CASSLVKGGGTGELFF TGCGCCAGCAGCTTGGTTAAGGGAGGCGGTACCGGGGAGCTGTTTTTT
TRBJ1-5 NA NA TRBV3-1/TRBV3-2 14 CASTEGVSNQPQHF TGTGCCAGCACCGAGGGGGTTAGCAATCAGCCCCAGCATTTT
TRBJ2-3 TRBD1 few TRBV11-1 17 CASSLATPTGARDTQYF TGTGCCAGCAGCTTAGCCACCCCGACAGGGGCTAGGGATACGCAGTATTTT
TRBJ1-2 NA NA TRBV3-1/TRBV3-2 11 CASSQGRGYTF TGTGCCAGCAGCCAAGGTAGAGGCTACACCTTC
TRBJ2-3 TRBD1 NA TRBV29-1 14 CSVVSRGQRDTQYF TGCAGCGTTGTGTCCAGGGGGCAACGAGATACGCAGTATTTT
TRBJ1-6 NA NA TRBV16 16 CASSQRRAVDNSPLHF TGTGCCAGCAGCCAACGCAGGGCTGTGGATAATTCACCCCTCCACTTT
TRBJ2-2 TRBD2 NA TRBV6-6 15 CASSYSSLAAGELFF TGTGCCAGCAGTTACTCGTCACTAGCGGCCGGGGAGCTGTTTTTT
TRBJ2-2 NA once TRBV18 13 CASSPSRAGELFF TGTGCCAGCTCACCAAGCCGGGCCGGGGAGCTGTTTTTT
TRBJ2-7 TRBD1 NA TRBV29-1 14 CSVERGQGSYEQYF TGCAGCGTTGAAAGGGGGCAGGGTTCTTACGAGCAGTACTTC
TRBJ1-1 TRBD1 NA TRBV11-3 13 CASSATGTTEAFF TGTGCCAGCAGCGCGACAGGGACTACTGAAGCTTTCTTT
TRBJ1-1 NA NA TRBV29-1 11 CSVEGETEAFF TGCAGCGTTGAAGGAGAGACTGAAGCTTTCTTT
TRBJ1-3 NA NA TRBV18 16 CASSPQSFSSGNTIYF TGTGCCAGCTCACCACAATCCTTCAGCTCTGGAAACACCATATATTTT
TRBJ1-1 NA NA TRBV18 13 CASSLSENTEAFF TGTGCCAGCTCCCTATCCGAGAACACTGAAGCTTTCTTT
TRBJ2-1 NA NA TRBV11-3 13 CASSTNRVDEQFF TGTGCCAGCAGCACCAACAGGGTTGATGAGCAGTTCTTC
TRBJ1-2 NA NA TRBV25-1 16 CASSSGVPGKDYGYTF TGTGCCAGCAGTAGCGGAGTCCCGGGGAAGGACTATGGCTACACCTTC
TRBJ1-2 TRBD1 NA TRBV18 13 CASARGSDYGYTF TGTGCCAGCGCCAGGGGGTCCGACTATGGCTACACCTTC
TRBJ2-1 TRBD2 NA TRBV2 14 CASRPGLAVYEQFF TGTGCCAGCAGGCCGGGACTAGCAGTCTATGAGCAGTTCTTC
TRBJ2-3 NA NA TRBV10-3 15 CAIARSQGRGDTQYF TGTGCCATCGCCAGATCCCAGGGGCGAGGGGATACGCAGTATTTT
TRBJ2-7 NA NA TRBV12-3/TRBV12-4 11 CASSSSYEQYF TGTGCCAGCAGCTCCAGTTACGAGCAGTACTTC